This T cell receptor (beta chain) was obtained from a study of cytotoxic CD8 clonotypes in ibrutinib-treated CLL. Sequenced by immunoSEQ multiplex PCR; TCRdb stores in-frame clones only, minus some. The table shows 14,000 or so clones, with around 67% occurring only once. Per germline, CDR1 LNHDA and CDR2 SQIVND (reference sequence). The CDR3 runs 15 residues. Trimming removed 6 bases at V and 7 bases at J, with 19 bases between. In this sample, this clone is medium-sized. V is TRBV19 and J is TRBJ1-5; D perhaps matches TRBD1 (5 bases). This clonotype was obtained from a human donor with chronic lymphocytic leukemia. Material: PBMCs, obtained before ibrutinib treatment. CDR3 in amino acids: CASSRPLGDGQPQHF. CDR3 nucleotide sequence: TGTGCCAGTAGCCGACCCCTCGGGGACGGGCAGCCCCAGCATTTT.